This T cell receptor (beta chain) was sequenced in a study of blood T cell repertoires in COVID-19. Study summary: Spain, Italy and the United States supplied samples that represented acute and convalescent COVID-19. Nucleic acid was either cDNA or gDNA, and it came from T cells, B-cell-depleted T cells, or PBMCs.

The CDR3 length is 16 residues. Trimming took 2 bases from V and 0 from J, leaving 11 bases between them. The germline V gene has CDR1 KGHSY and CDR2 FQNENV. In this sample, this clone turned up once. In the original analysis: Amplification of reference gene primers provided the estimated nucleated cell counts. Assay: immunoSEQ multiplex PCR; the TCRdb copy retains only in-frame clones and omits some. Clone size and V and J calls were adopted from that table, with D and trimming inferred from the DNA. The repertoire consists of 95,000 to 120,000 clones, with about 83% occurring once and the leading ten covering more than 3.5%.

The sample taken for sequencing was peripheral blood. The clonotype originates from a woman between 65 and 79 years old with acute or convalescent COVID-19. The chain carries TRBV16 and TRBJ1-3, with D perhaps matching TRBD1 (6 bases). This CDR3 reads CASSQGNRVSGNTIYF. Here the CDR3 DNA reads TGTGCCAGCAGCCAAGGGAACAGGGTCTCTGGAAACACCATATATTTT.